Detailed here is one TCR beta chain. Its antigen remains unidentified. The sample holds other DNA sequences that translate to the same CDR3. This entry is derived from a study of cytomegalovirus exposure and HLA in healthy donors. Study findings and constraints: It was reported that the classifier diagnosed cytomegalovirus status with high specificity and sensitivity in both the original and validation cohorts.

PCR used 60 Vbeta primers and 13 Jbeta primers. The repertoire was sequenced with immunoSEQ multiplex PCR; TCRdb's copy has only in-frame clones and lacks some. The sample records tens of thousands of clones, about 66% being singletons. Looked up from germline, CDR1 is MNHEY and CDR2 is SVGAGI. Trimming at V came to 2 bases and at J to 5 bases, leaving 4 bases not matched to a gene. There are 14 residues in the CDR3. Sequences were obtained from PBMCs. This sequence originates from a man between 50 and 59 years old in good health and CMV-seropositive. This chain joins TRBV6-5 and TRBJ2-5, with 8 nucleotides matching TRBD1. The CDR3 reads CASSYRTGKETQYF. CDR3 nucleotide sequence: TGTGCCAGCAGTTACCGGACAGGGAAGGAGACCCAGTACTTC.